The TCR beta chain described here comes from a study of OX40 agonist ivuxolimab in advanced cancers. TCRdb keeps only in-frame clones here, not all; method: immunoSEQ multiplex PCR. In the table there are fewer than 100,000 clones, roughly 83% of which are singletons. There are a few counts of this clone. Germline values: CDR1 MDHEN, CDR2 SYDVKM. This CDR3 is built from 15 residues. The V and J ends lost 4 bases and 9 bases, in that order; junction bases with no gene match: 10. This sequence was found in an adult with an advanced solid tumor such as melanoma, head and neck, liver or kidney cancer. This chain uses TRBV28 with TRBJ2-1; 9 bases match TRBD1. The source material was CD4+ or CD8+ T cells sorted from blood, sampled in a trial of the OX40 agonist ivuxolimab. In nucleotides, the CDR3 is TGTGCCAGCAGTTCGCCGGGACAGGGACTCAGTGAGCAGTTCTTC. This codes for CASSSPGQGLSEQFF.